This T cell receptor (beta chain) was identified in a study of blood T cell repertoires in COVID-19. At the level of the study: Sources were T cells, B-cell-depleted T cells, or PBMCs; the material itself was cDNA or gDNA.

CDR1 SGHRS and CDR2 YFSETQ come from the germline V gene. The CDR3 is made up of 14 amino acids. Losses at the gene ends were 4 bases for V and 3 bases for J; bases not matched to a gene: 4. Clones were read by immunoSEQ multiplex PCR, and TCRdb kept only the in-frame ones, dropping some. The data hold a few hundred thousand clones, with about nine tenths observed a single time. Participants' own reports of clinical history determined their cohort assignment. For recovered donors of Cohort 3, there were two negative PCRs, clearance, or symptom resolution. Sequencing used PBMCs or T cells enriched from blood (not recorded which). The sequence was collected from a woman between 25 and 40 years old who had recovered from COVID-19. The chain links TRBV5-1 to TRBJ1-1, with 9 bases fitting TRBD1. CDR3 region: CASSQGTGYTEAFF. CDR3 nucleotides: TGCGCCAGCAGCCAAGGGACAGGGTACACTGAAGCTTTCTTT.